The 20 T cell receptor beta chains in this list originate from one sample, sequenced in a study of cytomegalovirus exposure and HLA in healthy donors. The study ran its PCR with 60 Vbeta and 13 Jbeta primers. Sequencing used immunoSEQ multiplex PCR; TCRdb keeps in-frame clones, though not all of them. The sample lists about 160,000 clones; roughly 82% were seen once. Sequencing was carried out using PBMCs. The receptors originated from a girl aged 5-17 years in good health and CMV-seropositive.

This chain uses TRBV13 with TRBJ2-3; TRBD2 agrees at 9 bases. The CDR3 is 14 amino acids. V dropped 3 bases and J dropped 4; count of bases not matched to a gene: 2. In germline, CDR1 is PRHDT, CDR2 FYEKMQ (reference sequence). The CDR3 loop is CASSFSGGPDTQYF. For the CDR3, the DNA is TGTGCCAGCAGCTTTAGCGGGGGACCAGATACGCAGTATTTT.

This chain uses TRBV2 with TRBJ1-5, with D maybe TRBD1 (6 bases). CDR3 length equals 13 residues. Between the trimmed V and J ends, which lost 6 bases and 4 bases, there was a span of 10 bases. Germline CDR1 SNHLY, CDR2 FYNNEI. The CDR3 is CASSGTNNQPQHF. The CDR3 DNA follows: TGTGCCAGCAGCGGGACAAATAATCAGCCCCAGCATTTT.

The chain has TRBV29-1 and TRBJ1-2; 7 nucleotides match TRBD1. J lost 8 bases, V lost 7 bases, and 16 bases had no gene match. Germline V gives CDR1 SQVTM, CDR2 ANQGSEA. There are 14 residues in the CDR3. CDR3 nucleotide sequence: TGCAGCGCCCGGGACAGTGCGGACCTGAGGGGCTACACCTTC. The encoded protein is CSARDSADLRGYTF.

The V and J genes are TRBV6-5 and TRBJ1-2, with a weak D call TRBD1 (6 bases). Looked up from germline, CDR1 is MNHEY and CDR2 is SVGAGI. The ends were cut back, 5 bases at V and 0 bases at J, with 7 bases in the middle. This CDR3 is built from 13 residues. The CDR3 sequence is CASSRTANYGYTF. The CDR3 region has the DNA TGTGCCAGCAGTCGGACAGCTAACTATGGCTACACCTTC.

The genes are TRBV9 and TRBJ1-4; no definite D call. The germline V gene has CDR1 SGDLS and CDR2 YYNGEE. The V end was cut by 2 bases, the J end by 3 bases, with 11 bases between. This CDR3 has 15 amino acids. CDR3 in DNA: TGTGCCAGCAGCGTGGGCAGATACTCTAATGAAAAACTGTTTTTT. Protein sequence: CASSVGRYSNEKLFF.

The chain couples TRBV29-1 to TRBJ2-3, with 9 bases that match TRBD2. This CDR3 contains 15 residues. The V gene's germline CDR1 is SQVTM and CDR2 ANQGSEA. J was trimmed by 4 bases and V by 3 bases; bases with no gene match: 8. In DNA, the CDR3 is TGCAGCGTTGAGCCCGCGGGGGGGCCCGCAGATACGCAGTATTTT. Protein sequence: CSVEPAGGPADTQYF.

The chain links TRBV28 to TRBJ2-7; TRBD1 matches at 9 bases. CDR1 MDHEN and CDR2 SYDVKM come from the germline V gene. The CDR3 runs 13 residues. Trimming at V came to 5 bases and at J to 7 bases, leaving 6 bases not matched to a gene. Written as DNA, the CDR3 is TGTGCCAGCAGTCCGCGGACAGGGGAAGAGCAGTACTTC. Amino acid sequence: CASSPRTGEEQYF.

This clone was detected only once. The chain carries TRBV7-9 and TRBJ1-1, with TRBD1 as a possible D gene (5 bases). Looked up from germline, CDR1 is SEHNR and CDR2 is FQNEAQ (reference sequence). The CDR3 totals 13 residues. V was shortened by 5 bases and J by 7 bases, with 14 bases between the two germline ends. The CDR3 DNA reads TGTGCCAGCAGCCAACTCACAGGAGTTGAAGCTTTCTTT. As protein: CASSQLTGVEAFF.

The V call is TRBV28, the J call TRBJ2-1; 7 bases align to TRBD1. The junction had 11 bases not matched to a gene; V was cut back by 4 bases and J by 2 bases. In germline, CDR1 is MDHEN, CDR2 SYDVKM. This CDR3 has 17 amino acids. The CDR3 DNA sequence: TGTGCCAGCAGTTCACAATCGGACAGGTTTACCTACAATGAGCAGTTCTTC. It codes for CASSSQSDRFTYNEQFF. Full variable domain (remainder filled in from reference TRBV28 and TRBJ2-1): DVKVTQSSRYLVKRTGEKVFLECVQDMDHENMFWYRQDPGLGLRLIYFSYDVKMKEKGDIPEGYSVSREKKERFSLILESASTNQTSMYLCASSSQSDRFTYNEQFFGPGTRLTVL.

V usage is TRBV27 and J usage is TRBJ1-1, with 8 bases that match TRBD1. Unmatched junction bases numbered 9, after V lost 4 bases and J lost 5 bases. This CDR3 has 15 residues. CDR1 and CDR2 from the germline V gene are MNHEY and SMNVEV (reference sequence). The chain's CDR3 is CASSSTGHRGTEAFF. Written as DNA, the CDR3 is TGTGCCAGCAGTTCCACCGGACACAGGGGGACTGAAGCTTTCTTT.

This chain uses TRBV7-2 with TRBJ2-5, with a possible D match to TRBD2 (6 bases). Trimming shortened V by 6 bases and J by 2 bases, and 10 bases separated the two germline ends. Germline CDR1 is SGHTA and CDR2 is FQGNSA. The CDR3 consists of 13 residues. Here the CDR3 reads CASRRRAQETQYF. The CDR3 DNA is TGTGCCAGCAGGAGGAGGGCTCAAGAGACCCAGTACTTC.

The count of this clone is one. The chain couples TRBV2 to TRBJ1-5; 9 bases match TRBD1. Trimming at V came to 8 bases and at J to 6 bases, leaving 8 bases not matched to a gene. Germline lookup yields CDR1 SNHLY and CDR2 FYNNEI. There are 14 residues in the CDR3. CDR3 loop: CASGKTGGAQPQHF. The DNA for the CDR3 is TGTGCCAGCGGAAAGACAGGGGGTGCTCAGCCCCAGCATTTT.

The sample holds one count of this clone. The chain carries TRBV4-1 and TRBJ2-1, with a tentative D call TRBD2 (7 bases). Trimming took 8 bases from V and 7 from J, leaving 24 bases between them. The CDR3 length is 16 residues. Germline CDR1 and CDR2: MGHRA and YSYEKL. CDR3 coding DNA: TGCGCCAGCTCCCCGGATGGTGGGGGGGCAGGGAATGAGCAGTTCTTC. Its protein is CASSPDGGGAGNEQFF.

The chain recombines TRBV6-5 with TRBJ1-2, with TRBD1 as a possible D gene (6 bases). Looked up from germline, CDR1 is MNHEY and CDR2 is SVGAGI. This CDR3 contains 14 residues. The V and J ends lost 5 bases and 6 bases respectively, with 16 bases between them. CDR3 coding DNA: TGTGCCAGCAGTACCCCCGGGGGGGCGCATGGCTACACCTTC. This codes for CASSTPGGAHGYTF.

This clone was observed a single time. The chain has TRBV5-6 and TRBJ1-5, with 8 bases fitting TRBD1. The germline V gene has CDR1 SGHDT and CDR2 YYEEEE. V was clipped by 3 bases and J by 1 base; unmatched bases: 6. The CDR3 length is 16 residues. CDR3 bases: TGTGCCAGCAGCTGGACAGGGTGGAAAAGCAATCAGCCCCAGCATTTT. Its translation: CASSWTGWKSNQPQHF.

This clone was counted a few times. V and J are TRBV28 and TRBJ2-1; 11 nucleotides align to TRBD2. CDR3 size: 16 residues. Germline CDR1 MDHEN, CDR2 SYDVKM. J gave up 1 base and V 8 bases, and 7 bases lay outside the gene matches. DNA for the CDR3: TGTGCCAGCGGGTCGCTAGCGGGAGGATCCTACAATGAGCAGTTCTTC. Its translation: CASGSLAGGSYNEQFF.

The chain combines TRBV4-1 with TRBJ2-5; D might be TRBD2 (6 bases). This CDR3 spans 15 amino acids. Trimming shortened V by 0 bases and J by 1 base, and 9 bases separated the two germline ends. Per germline, CDR1 MGHRA and CDR2 YSYEKL. In DNA form, the CDR3 reads TGCGCCAGCAGCCAAGATTGGAGGGCCCAAGAGACCCAGTACTTC. Amino acids: CASSQDWRAQETQYF.

CDR3 nucleotide sequence: TGTGCCAGCAGGAGGACAGGGAGAAACGAGCAGTACTTC. This encodes CASRRTGRNEQYF. The chain has TRBV27 and TRBJ2-7, with 8 positions matching TRBD1. The CDR3 is 13 residues long. V lost 6 bases to trimming and J lost 5 bases; unmatched junction nucleotides: 6. Germline CDR1 and CDR2: MNHEY and SMNVEV (reference sequence).

The chain recombines TRBV9 with TRBJ2-2; 13 nucleotides line up with TRBD2. This CDR3 spans 16 amino acids. In germline, CDR1 is SGDLS, CDR2 YYNGEE. The J segment lost 6 bases and the V segment lost 3 bases, leaving 5 bases of the junction unmatched. The CDR3 is CASSDGTSGISGELFF. In DNA form, the CDR3 reads TGTGCCAGCAGCGATGGGACTAGCGGGATATCCGGGGAGCTGTTTTTT.

V gene TRBV2 combines with J gene TRBJ1-1; D remains ambiguous. V was pared by 7 bases and J by 5 bases, with 20 bases between. The germline V gene encodes CDR1 SNHLY and CDR2 FYNNEI. The CDR3 contains 15 residues. The CDR3 nucleotides read TGTGCCAGCACTCGCGGAGTGGGAGGGCGTACTGAAGCTTTCTTT. It is translated as CASTRGVGGRTEAFF. The entire variable domain, with the rest obtained from reference TRBV2 and TRBJ1-1, is as follows: EPEVTQTPSHQVTQMGQEVILRCVPISNHLYFYWYRQILGQKVEFLVSFYNNEISEKSEIFDDQFSVERPDGSNFTLKIRSTKLEDSAMYFCASTRGVGGRTEAFFGQGTRLTVV.